Below, 3 T cell receptor beta chains from the same sample are listed, as sequenced in a study of cytomegalovirus exposure and HLA in healthy donors. 13 Jbeta primers and 60 Vbeta primers were used for the PCR. Profiled with immunoSEQ multiplex PCR; TCRdb holds only in-frame clones, not every one. The data show roughly 78,000 clones, around 60% seen once. Sample: PBMCs. The source is a man aged 30 to 45 in good health and CMV-seropositive.

The chain has TRBV9 and TRBJ2-3, with D possibly matching TRBD1 (6 bases). The CDR3 is made up of 15 amino acids. CDR1 is SGDLS, CDR2 YYNGEE, per germline. Trimming cost V 0 bases and J 0 bases, with 8 bases left between them. The CDR3 is CASSVDGQSTDTQYF. DNA for the CDR3: TGTGCCAGCAGCGTAGACGGACAGAGCACAGATACGCAGTATTTT.

The chain combines TRBV7-2 with TRBJ2-7, with D perhaps TRBD2 (7 bases). CDR1 is SGHTA and CDR2 is FQGNSA in the germline V gene. This CDR3 has 15 amino acids. V was cut by 1 base and J by 4 bases, with 14 bases left in between. This chain's CDR3 is CASSLEAGEGYEQYF. The CDR3 region has the DNA TGTGCCAGCAGCTTAGAGGCAGGGGAGGGGTACGAGCAGTACTTC.

This rearrangement joins TRBV10-3 to TRBJ2-7; 9 positions match TRBD1. Germline CDR1 ENHRY, CDR2 SYGVKD. Trimming at V came to 5 bases and at J to 5 bases, leaving 4 bases not matched to a gene. CDR3 length equals 13 residues. The DNA of the CDR3 is TGTGCCATCAGTAGCGACAGGGGGAACGAGCAGTACTTC. Translating gives CAISSDRGNEQYF.